This T cell receptor (beta chain) stems from a study of cytomegalovirus exposure and HLA in healthy donors. PCR was performed using 60 Vbeta and 13 Jbeta primers. TCRdb's copy holds only in-frame clones and misses some; the assay was immunoSEQ multiplex PCR. The sample has some 150,000 clones; around 88% are singletons. Germline assignment: CDR1 SGHTA and CDR2 FQGNSA. The CDR3 runs 15 residues. Trimming removed 5 bases from V and 1 base from J; junction bases left unmatched: 2. Overall study findings and caveats: Sequences of the TCR beta chain were said to predict the HLA-A and HLA-B alleles of most subjects accurately.

This clone was detected only once. Its cognate antigen is unknown. The sequencing sample was made of PBMCs. The TCR sequence derives from a woman between 25 and 40 years old in good health and CMV-seronegative. The rearrangement links TRBV7-2 to TRBJ2-2; 9 nucleotides match TRBD2. The CDR3 sequence: CASSPTSGNTGELFF. CDR3 sequence (DNA): TGTGCCAGCAGCCCGACTAGCGGGAACACCGGGGAGCTGTTTTTT.